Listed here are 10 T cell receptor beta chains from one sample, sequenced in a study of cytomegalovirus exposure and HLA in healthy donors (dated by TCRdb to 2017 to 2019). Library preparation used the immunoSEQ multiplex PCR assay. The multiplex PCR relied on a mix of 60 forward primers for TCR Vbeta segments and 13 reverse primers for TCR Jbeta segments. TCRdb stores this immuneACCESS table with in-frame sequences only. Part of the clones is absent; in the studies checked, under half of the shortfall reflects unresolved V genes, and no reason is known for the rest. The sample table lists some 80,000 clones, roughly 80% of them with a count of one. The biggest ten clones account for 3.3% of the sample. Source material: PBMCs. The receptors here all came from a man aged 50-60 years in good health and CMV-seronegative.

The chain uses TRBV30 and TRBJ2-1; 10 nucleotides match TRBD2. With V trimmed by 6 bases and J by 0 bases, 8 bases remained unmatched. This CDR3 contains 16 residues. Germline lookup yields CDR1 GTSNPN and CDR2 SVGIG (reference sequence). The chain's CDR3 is CACILTSGASYNEQFF. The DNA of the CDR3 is TGTGCCTGCATCCTAACTAGCGGGGCCTCCTACAATGAGCAGTTCTTC. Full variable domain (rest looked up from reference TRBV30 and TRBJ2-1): SQTIHQWPATLVQPVGSPLSLECTVEGTSNPNLYWYRQAAGRGLQLLFYSVGIGQISSEVPQNLSASRPQDRQFILSSKKLLLSDSGFYLCACILTSGASYNEQFFGPGTRLTVL.

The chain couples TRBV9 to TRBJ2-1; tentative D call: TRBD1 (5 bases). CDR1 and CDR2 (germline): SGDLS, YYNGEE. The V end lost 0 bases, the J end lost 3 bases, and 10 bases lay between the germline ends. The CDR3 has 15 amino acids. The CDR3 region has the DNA TGTGCCAGCAGCGTAGGACAGCAAAACTACAATGAGCAGTTCTTC. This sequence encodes CASSVGQQNYNEQFF.

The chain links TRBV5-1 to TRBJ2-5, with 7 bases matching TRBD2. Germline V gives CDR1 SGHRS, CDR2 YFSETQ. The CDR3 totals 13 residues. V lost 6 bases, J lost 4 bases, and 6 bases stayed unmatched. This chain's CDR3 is CASTWGGRETQYF. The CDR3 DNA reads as TGCGCCAGCACCTGGGGGGGGAGAGAGACCCAGTACTTC.

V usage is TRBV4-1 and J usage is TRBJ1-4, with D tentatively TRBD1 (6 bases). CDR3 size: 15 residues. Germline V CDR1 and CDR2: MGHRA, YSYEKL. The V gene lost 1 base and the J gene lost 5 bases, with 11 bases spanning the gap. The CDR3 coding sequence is TGCGCCAGCAGCCAAGGACAGGTTTCAAATGAAAAACTGTTTTTT. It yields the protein CASSQGQVSNEKLFF.

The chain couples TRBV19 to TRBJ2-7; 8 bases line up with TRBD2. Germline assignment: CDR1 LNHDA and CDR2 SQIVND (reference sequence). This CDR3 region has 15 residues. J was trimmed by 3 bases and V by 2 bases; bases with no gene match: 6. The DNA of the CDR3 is TGTGCCAGTAGTATACAGCCAAGCGGGGGCTACGAGCAGTACTTC. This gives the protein CASSIQPSGGYEQYF. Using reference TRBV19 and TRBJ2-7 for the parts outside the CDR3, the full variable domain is DGGITQSPKYLFRKEGQNVTLSCEQNLNHDAMYWYRQDPGQGLRLIYYSQIVNDFQKGDIAEGYSVSREKKESFPLTVTSAQKNPTAFYLCASSIQPSGGYEQYFGPGTRLTVT.

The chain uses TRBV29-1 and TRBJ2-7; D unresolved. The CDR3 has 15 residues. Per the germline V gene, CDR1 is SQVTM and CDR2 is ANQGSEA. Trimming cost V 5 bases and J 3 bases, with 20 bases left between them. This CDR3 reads CSVRFPDPSGYEQYF. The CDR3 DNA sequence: TGCAGCGTTAGGTTCCCCGACCCCTCAGGCTACGAGCAGTACTTC.

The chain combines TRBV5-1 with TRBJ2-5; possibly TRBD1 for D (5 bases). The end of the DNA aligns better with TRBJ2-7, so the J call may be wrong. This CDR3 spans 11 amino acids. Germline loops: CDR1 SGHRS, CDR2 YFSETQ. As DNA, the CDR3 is TGCGCCAGCAGCAAGGACAACGAGCAGTACTTC. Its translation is CASSKDNEQYF.

The CDR3 DNA is TGTGCCAGCAGCGTCAGAGCGGGGGGTACCAAAAACATTCAGTACTTC. Residues: CASSVRAGGTKNIQYF. The rearrangement uses TRBV9 and TRBJ2-4; TRBD2 aligns across 9 bases. J was trimmed by 2 bases and V by 2 bases; bases with no gene match: 5. From germline, CDR1 is SGDLS and CDR2 YYNGEE. This CDR3 spans 16 amino acids.

DNA of the CDR3: TGCGCCAGCAGCTTACAGGGGGCTTATGAGCAGTTCTTC. Amino acids: CASSLQGAYEQFF. The chain uses TRBV5-1 and TRBJ2-1; 9 positions match TRBD1. CDR1 and CDR2 (germline): SGHRS, YFSETQ. Unmatched junction bases numbered 2, after V lost 2 bases and J lost 8 bases. The CDR3 contains 13 residues. Looking up the rest from reference TRBV5-1 and TRBJ2-1 gives the full variable domain: KAGVTQTPRYLIKTRGQQVTLSCSPISGHRSVSWYQQTPGQGLQFLFEYFSETQRNKGNFPGRFSGRQFSNSRSEMNVSTLELGDSALYLCASSLQGAYEQFFGPGTRLTVL.

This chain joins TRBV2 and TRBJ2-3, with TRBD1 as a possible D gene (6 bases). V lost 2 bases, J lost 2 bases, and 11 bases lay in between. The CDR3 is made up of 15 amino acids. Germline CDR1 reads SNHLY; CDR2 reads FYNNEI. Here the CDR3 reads CASSEQGLPTDTQYF. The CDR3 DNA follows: TGTGCCAGCAGTGAACAGGGGCTGCCCACAGATACGCAGTATTTT.